Presented here are 12 T cell receptor beta chains from one specimen sequenced in a study of vaccination effects on CD4 cells after COVID-19 (dated by TCRdb to between 2020 and 2023). In the ViraFEST assay, PBMC were stimulated with viral peptide pools, and TCR sequencing was then used to find antigen-specific CD4+ T cell clonotypes based on their expansion. After more than nine days of culture, CD4+ T cells were isolated with the EasySep CD4+ T cell isolation kit. The absence of prior SARS-CoV-2 infection in healthy vaccine recipients was confirmed by negative nucleocapsid antibodies before and after vaccination. Libraries were made using the immunoSEQ multiplex PCR assay. TCRdb took over this immuneACCESS table, retaining in-frame rearrangements with V and J assigned. Such tables are incomplete; in checked studies, under half of the missing clones stem from an unresolved V gene, and the remainder is unexplained. The sample data list some 22,000 clones, and approximately 70% of these were observed just once. The ten largest clones take up under 15% of the sample.

For these receptors, no antigen is known. Sample: CD4+ T cells from PBMCs cultured with HCoV-OC43 spike peptides, taken before COVID-19 vaccination. This sample's cell subset or site label indicates: HCoV-OC43 spike overlapping peptide pool stimulation. The receptor source for this set is a human donor who received a COVID-19 vaccine.

J is TRBJ2-3 and V is TRBV11-3; D is unclear. Trimming stripped 5 bases from V and 3 bases from J, with 21 bases between. The germline CDR1 and CDR2 sequences are SGHNT and YENEEA. This CDR3 has 17 amino acids. This CDR3 reads CASSLGSGSLSTDTQYF. The CDR3 DNA reads as TGTGCCAGCAGCCTCGGCAGTGGATCTCTTAGTACAGATACGCAGTATTTT.

The chain couples TRBV5-4 to TRBJ2-5, with 9 bases that match TRBD2. Losses at the gene ends were 2 bases for V and 4 bases for J; bases not matched to a gene: 9. The CDR3 loop spans 16 amino acids. Germline V gene sequence: CDR1 SGHNT, CDR2 YYREEE (reference sequence). The CDR3, as DNA: TGTGCCAGCAGCTTTCCCCCGACTAGCGGAACAGAGACCCAGTACTTC. Protein product: CASSFPPTSGTETQYF.

J is TRBJ2-2 and V is TRBV15, with a tentative D call TRBD2 (5 bases). Between the trimmed V and J ends, which lost 5 bases and 5 bases, there was a span of 12 bases. Per germline, CDR1 LNHNV and CDR2 YYDKDF (reference sequence). The CDR3 is 14 residues long. DNA of the CDR3: TGTGCCACCAGCCCGCTAGCCGTAACCGGGGAGCTGTTTTTT. Its protein is CATSPLAVTGELFF.

This chain links TRBV4-1 with TRBJ1-1; D might be TRBD1 (6 bases). The CDR3 extends over 14 amino acids. V shed 7 bases and J shed 6 bases, with 18 bases lying between them. CDR1 MGHRA and CDR2 YSYEKL come from the germline V gene. CDR3 nucleotides: TGCGCCAGCACCCGACGTGGGGGGCAATCTGAAGCTTTCTTT. Translated, it gives CASTRRGGQSEAFF.

This clone appeared once. V gene TRBV7-8 combines with J gene TRBJ2-7; 9 bases are shared with TRBD2. Losses at the gene ends were 1 base for V and 2 bases for J; bases not matched to a gene: 3. CDR1 is SGHVS, CDR2 FQNEAQ, per germline. The CDR3 has 15 amino acids. This CDR3 is CASSLGSSGTYEQYF. CDR3 nucleotide sequence: TGTGCCAGCAGCTTAGGTTCTAGCGGGACCTACGAGCAGTACTTC.

This clone has more than one count but fewer than ten. The chain recombines TRBV3-1 (or the pseudogene TRBV3-2) with TRBJ2-5; weak D call: TRBD1 (6 bases). V was trimmed by 5 bases and J by 1 base, leaving 8 bases between them. Germline CDR1 reads LGHDT; CDR2 reads YNNKEL (reference sequence). This CDR3 contains 13 residues. The CDR3 sequence: CASSWTVQETQYF. CDR3 in DNA: TGTGCCAGCAGCTGGACAGTCCAAGAGACCCAGTACTTC.

The chain carries TRBV3-1 (or the pseudogene TRBV3-2) and TRBJ1-6; D ambiguous. This CDR3 comprises 14 residues. Germline loops: CDR1 LGHDT, CDR2 YNNKEL (reference sequence). The V end was cut by 4 bases, the J end by 6 bases, with 10 bases between. CDR3 in amino acids: CASSPMTGNSPLHF. The CDR3 DNA reads as TGTGCCAGCAGCCCGATGACGGGTAATTCACCCCTCCACTTT.

In this sample, this clone turned up a few times. This chain uses TRBV30 with TRBJ2-5, with 9 bases lining up with TRBD2. There are 14 residues in the CDR3. The V segment lost 2 bases and the J segment 4 bases; nucleotides outside the gene matches: 5. The germline gives CDR1 GTSNPN, CDR2 SVGIG (reference sequence). The CDR3 loop is CAWSRSGGRETQYF. For the CDR3, the DNA is TGTGCCTGGAGTAGAAGCGGGGGGAGAGAGACCCAGTACTTC.

The CDR3 spells CASSTGASRVYEQYF. CDR3 sequence (DNA): TGTGCCAGTAGTACCGGGGCCAGCCGGGTCTACGAGCAGTACTTC. V gene TRBV19 combines with J gene TRBJ2-7; the D gene could be TRBD1 or TRBD2 (5 bases each). V lost 4 bases and J lost 3, with 16 bases in between. The CDR3 has 15 residues. Germline assignment: CDR1 LNHDA and CDR2 SQIVND (reference sequence).

The chain has TRBV6-2 or TRBV6-3 and TRBJ1-5, with 7 bases lining up with TRBD1. Germline lookup yields CDR1 MNHEY and CDR2 SVGEGT. The CDR3 contains 14 residues. V was clipped by 2 bases and J by 4 bases; unmatched bases: 2. CDR3 DNA sequence: TGTGCCAGCAGTTACGGGACAGAGAATCAGCCCCAGCATTTT. It specifies CASSYGTENQPQHF.

The chain carries TRBV10-3 and TRBJ2-7; 7 bases are shared with TRBD1. There are 17 residues in the CDR3. Trimming cost V 4 bases and J 0 bases; bases outside gene matches: 12. Per germline, CDR1 ENHRY and CDR2 SYGVKD. CDR3 nucleotide sequence: TGTGCCATCAGTGGCCCACCTCAGGGGGTCGTCTCCTACGAGCAGTACTTC. This translates into CAISGPPQGVVSYEQYF.

This clone turned up a few times. This chain joins TRBV30 and TRBJ2-1; D may be TRBD2 (6 bases). The CDR3 totals 14 residues. V was pared by 2 bases and J by 4 bases, with 12 bases between. Germline V gives CDR1 GTSNPN, CDR2 SVGIG (reference sequence). CDR3 in amino acids: CAWSRQGLYNEQFF. CDR3 sequence (DNA): TGTGCCTGGAGTCGGCAGGGACTGTACAATGAGCAGTTCTTC.